The sequence of this TCR beta chain was determined in a study of vaccination and CD4 T cells after COVID-19. The Oncomine TCR Beta short-read assay was applied to DNA of cultured CD4+ T cells. Researchers extracted genomic DNA from CD4+ T cells that had been cultured. TCRdb re-called the PCR reads with MiXCR, one entry per CDR3 protein. The sample yields a few thousand distinct CDR3 sequences, less than 40% seen once. On this clonotype: Its matching antigen is unknown.

The treatment was: roughly 10-day PBMC culture with coronavirus spike peptide pools or control peptides (ViraFEST assay). The unexposed donor provided CD4+ T cells, which were taken before the COVID-19 pandemic (2011-2018). The source material was CD4+ T cells from blood, cultured in vitro. The TCR was taken from a human donor in good health.

CDR3 bases: TGCAGTGCTACCGGCCCCGGGGATACGCAGTATTTT. Translated, it gives CSATGPGDTQYF. The V and J genes are TRBV20-1 and TRBJ2-3; D is ambiguous. Trimming removed 4 bases at V and 6 bases at J, with 11 bases between. In germline, CDR1 is DFQATT, CDR2 SNEGSKA (reference sequence). This CDR3 has 12 residues.